This T cell receptor beta chain is from a study of somatic mutations in cytotoxic T cells in rheumatoid arthritis. The study, taken as a whole, reports: Which antigens the expanded CD8+ clones targeted was unknown.

The method was immunoSEQ multiplex PCR; TCRdb's version includes in-frame clones alone and lacks a portion of them. The table records almost 20,000 clones, 86% of them present only once. A word on this clone: As yet, its antigen is unknown.

The source of this sequence is a man aged 35-49 years in good health. The sample comprised CD8+ T cells sorted from blood.

The CDR3 DNA reads as TGTGCCAGCAGCTTCCCGGGACAGGGCCTCCAGGGTGAGCAGTTCTTC. This gives the protein CASSFPGQGLQGEQFF. The rearrangement links TRBV11-2 to TRBJ2-1; TRBD1 matches at 9 bases. V shed 3 bases and J 9 bases; nucleotides not matched to a gene: 12. The CDR3 loop spans 16 amino acids. Germline lookup yields CDR1 SGHAT and CDR2 FQNNGV.